A single T cell receptor beta chain is shown here with its context. The data stem from a study of blood T cell repertoires in COVID-19. Study as a whole: Donors in the United States, Italy and Spain gave samples during acute or convalescent COVID-19.

Germline lookup yields CDR1 LNHNV and CDR2 YYDKDF (reference sequence). The CDR3 has 13 residues. With 0 bases removed from V and 5 bases from J, the gap between germline ends came to 4 bases. TCRdb keeps only in-frame clones here, not all; method: immunoSEQ multiplex PCR. The sample has roughly 290,000 clones, 85% seen once. This TCR was sampled from a woman between 50 and 59 years old with active or convalescent COVID-19. Sequencing was done on a sample of peripheral blood. V usage is TRBV15 and J usage is TRBJ1-4; no clear D gene. For the CDR3, the DNA is TGTGCCACCAGCAGAGATCCGAATGAAAAACTGTTTTTT. Translation gives CATSRDPNEKLFF.